This paragraph reports one TCR beta chain. The antigen is unknown. The source of the sample is a study of cytomegalovirus exposure and HLA in healthy donors. 60 Vbeta and 13 Jbeta primers were used in PCR. Repertoires were generated with immunoSEQ multiplex PCR, while TCRdb's copy carries only in-frame clones and drops some. The sample carries roughly 97,000 clones, approximately 85% recorded once. General study results and limits: The study put 150 to 200 TCR beta chains on its list as cytomegalovirus-associated.

CDR1 SGHAT and CDR2 FQNNGV come from the germline V gene. The CDR3 loop spans 14 amino acids. Unmatched junction bases numbered 4, after V lost 5 bases and J lost 1 base. The receptor was isolated from a man between 40 and 49 years old in good health and CMV-seropositive. The chain joins TRBV11-2 to TRBJ1-1; the match to TRBD1 covers 7 bases. Sequencing used PBMCs. CDR3 sequence: CASSAGQTNTEAFF. The CDR3, as DNA: TGTGCCAGCAGCGCGGGACAGACGAACACTGAAGCTTTCTTT. Variable domain in full (rest from reference TRBV11-2 and TRBJ1-1): EAGVAQSPRYKIIEKRQSVAFWCNPISGHATLYWYQQILGQGPKLLIQFQNNGVVDDSQLPKDRFSAERLKGVDSTLKIQPAKLEDSAVYLCASSAGQTNTEAFFGQGTRLTVV.